This T cell receptor (beta chain) was identified during a study of T cell repertoires in cytomegalovirus infection. The wider study: CMV infection together with matching HLA type was indicated by public TCR beta signatures.

The V end was cut by 8 bases, the J end by 5 bases, with 6 bases between. This CDR3 is 11 amino acids long. Germline V gene data show CDR1 as MNHEY and CDR2 as SVGEGT. General study results and limits: Summed frequency of shared TCR beta families picked out CMV carriers who also had the relevant HLA. HLA-C-restricted CMV clonotypes gave the most frequent clonotype in two of eight donors.

TCRdb reprocessed the reads with MiXCR, giving one entry per CDR3 protein. In the table there are 150,000 to 200,000 distinct CDR3 sequences, around an eighth of which are singletons. Comments on this clonotype: Its specificity is not known.

Sequencing input: PBMCs. The TCR sequence derives from a human donor in good health (CMV status not recorded). Some clones in this sample may be carry-over from other donors' samples. This chain connects TRBV6-2 or TRBV6-3 to TRBJ2-2, with D unclear. CDR3 bases: TGTGCCAGCGGGTATACCGGGGAGCTGTTTTTT. Amino acid sequence: CASGYTGELFF.